The present T cell receptor (beta chain) was sequenced within a study of T cell responses to AZD1222 COVID-19 vaccine. CDR3 length: 14 amino acids. V trimming: 1 base; J trimming: 6 bases; junction bases outside the gene matches: 5. Germline V gene data show CDR1 as SGHAT and CDR2 as FQNNGV. Using immunoSEQ multiplex PCR, the repertoire was profiled, and TCRdb retains in-frame clones only, with some absent. The repertoire holds about 56,000 clones, with approximately 86% as singletons. This sequence originates from an adult who received the AZD1222 COVID-19 vaccine. Sample: peripheral blood, taken 28 days after the second AZD1222 dose. The chain employs TRBV11-2 and TRBJ2-7, with 8 bases matching TRBD1. CDR3 nucleotides: TGTGCCAGCAGCTTAGGTCAGGGGGCTGTCGAGCAGTACTTC. This gives the protein CASSLGQGAVEQYF.